This entry features one T cell receptor beta chain sequence. Its antigen remains unknown. These data belong to a study of post-analysis software for immune sequencing data. Overall study findings and caveats: Clustering by F measure revealed strong co-clustering among samples prepared together in one batch. Controls had lower frequencies than patients of about 5 TRBV segments, which included TRBV5-6, TRBV5-1 and TRBV20-1. Multiple sclerosis patients had significantly lower normalized Chao1 diversity than controls.

TCR beta libraries were prepared from cDNA with unique molecular identifiers. Input amounts of roughly 1 to 10 million T cells were used. These gave about 500,000 cDNA molecules, so each molecule approximated one T cell. Each CDR3 protein gets one entry after TCRdb re-called the PCR reads with MiXCR. The repertoire holds 450,000 to 700,000 distinct CDR3 sequences, roughly 46% seen once, with 1.5% to 2% in the top ten. V was clipped by 6 bases and J by 5 bases, with 14 bases between them. The V gene's germline CDR1 is SQVTM and CDR2 ANQGSEA. The CDR3 consists of 13 residues. What was sequenced was blood. The TCR originated in a girl between 5 and 17 years old with multiple sclerosis. This sequence joins TRBV29-1 and TRBJ1-5; D is unresolved. The CDR3 DNA is TGCAGCGTCTTACCGGATTTCGATCAGCCCCAGCATTTT. Amino acid sequence: CSVLPDFDQPQHF.